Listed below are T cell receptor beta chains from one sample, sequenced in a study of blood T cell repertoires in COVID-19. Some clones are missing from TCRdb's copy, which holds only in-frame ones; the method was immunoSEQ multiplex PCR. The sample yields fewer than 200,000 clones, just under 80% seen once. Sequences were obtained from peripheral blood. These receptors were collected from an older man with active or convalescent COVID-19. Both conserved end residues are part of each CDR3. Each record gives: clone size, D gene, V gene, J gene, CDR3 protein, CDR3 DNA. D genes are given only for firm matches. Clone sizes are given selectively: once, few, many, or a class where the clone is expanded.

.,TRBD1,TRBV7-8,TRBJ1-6,CASSLRDSYNSPLHF,TGTGCCAGCAGCTTGAGGGACAGTTATAATTCACCCCTCCACTTT
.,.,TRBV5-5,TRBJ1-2,CASSLGQRGYTF,TGTGCCAGCAGCTTGGGACAGAGGGGCTACACCTTC
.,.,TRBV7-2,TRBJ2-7,CASSLAGAPYYEQYF,TGTGCCAGCAGCTTAGCAGGGGCCCCCTACTACGAGCAGTACTTC
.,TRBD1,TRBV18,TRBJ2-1,CASSPRQGQVAYNEQFF,TGTGCCAGCTCACCCCGCCAGGGACAGGTGGCCTACAATGAGCAGTTCTTC
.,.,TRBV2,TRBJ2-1,CASSVSLQAYNEQFF,TGTGCCAGCAGTGTATCGCTACAGGCCTACAATGAGCAGTTCTTC
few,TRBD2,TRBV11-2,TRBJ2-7,CASSFSGGPSREQYF,TGTGCCAGCAGCTTTAGCGGGGGGCCCTCCCGGGAGCAGTACTTC
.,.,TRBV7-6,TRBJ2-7,CASSLDRADEQYF,TGTGCCAGCAGCTTAGACCGAGCGGACGAGCAGTACTTC
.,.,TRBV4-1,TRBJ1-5,CASSQTGWGQPQHF,TGCGCCAGCAGCCAAACAGGGTGGGGTCAGCCCCAGCATTTT
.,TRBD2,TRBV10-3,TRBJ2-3,CATAQGAGGRYTGADTQYF,TGTGCCACCGCCCAAGGAGCGGGGGGCCGGTATACCGGGGCAGATACGCAGTATTTT
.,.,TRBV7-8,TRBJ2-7,CASSLGTGDFYEQYF,TGTGCCAGCAGCTTAGGGACGGGAGACTTCTACGAGCAGTACTTC
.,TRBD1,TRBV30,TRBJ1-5,CAWNRGSQPQHF,TGTGCCTGGAACAGGGGAAGTCAGCCCCAGCATTTT
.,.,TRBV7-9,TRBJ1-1,CASSFPVSGVTEAFF,TGTGCCAGCAGCTTCCCCGTTTCAGGGGTAACTGAAGCTTTCTTT
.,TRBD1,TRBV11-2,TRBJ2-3,CASSSGQLLTDTQYF,TGTGCCAGCAGCTCGGGACAGCTACTCACAGATACGCAGTATTTT
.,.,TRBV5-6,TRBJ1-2,CASSLLPDSGYTF,TGTGCCAGCAGCTTACTCCCCGACAGTGGCTACACCTTC
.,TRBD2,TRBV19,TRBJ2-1,CASSIGGGAQNEQFF,TGTGCCAGTAGTATAGGCGGGGGGGCCCAGAATGAGCAGTTCTTC
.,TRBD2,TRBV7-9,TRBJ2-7,CASSPREGGSYEQYF,TGTGCCAGCAGCCCCCGGGAGGGGGGTTCCTACGAGCAGTACTTC
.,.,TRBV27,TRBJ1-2,CASSSHTGSFHTF,TGTGCCAGCAGTTCCCACACAGGCAGTTTTCACACCTTC
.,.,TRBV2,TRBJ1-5,CASSGQGNQPQHF,TGTGCCAGCAGTGGCCAGGGCAATCAGCCCCAGCATTTT
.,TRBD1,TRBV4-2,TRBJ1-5,CASSSDREVNQPQHF,TGTGCCAGCAGCTCGGACAGGGAGGTCAATCAGCCCCAGCATTTT
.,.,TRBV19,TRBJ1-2,CASTETEPYAGYTF,TGTGCCAGTACCGAGACAGAACCCTATGCTGGCTACACCTTC
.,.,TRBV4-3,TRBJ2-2,CASSQAPGLGTGELFF,TGCGCCAGCAGCCAAGCCCCAGGACTGGGCACCGGGGAGCTGTTTTTT
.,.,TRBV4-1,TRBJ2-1,CASSQDRSATYNEQFF,TGCGCCAGCAGCCAAGATAGAAGCGCCACCTACAATGAGCAGTTCTTC
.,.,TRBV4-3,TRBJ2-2,CASSQEAALGGELFF,TGCGCCAGCAGCCAAGAAGCGGCTTTGGGCGGGGAGCTGTTTTTT
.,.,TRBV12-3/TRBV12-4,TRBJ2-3,CASRWADTQYF,TGTGCCAGCAGGTGGGCGGATACGCAGTATTTT
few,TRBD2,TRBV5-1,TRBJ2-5,CASIGGGGLFETQYF,TGCGCCAGCATTGGCGGGGGGGGACTCTTCGAGACCCAGTACTTC